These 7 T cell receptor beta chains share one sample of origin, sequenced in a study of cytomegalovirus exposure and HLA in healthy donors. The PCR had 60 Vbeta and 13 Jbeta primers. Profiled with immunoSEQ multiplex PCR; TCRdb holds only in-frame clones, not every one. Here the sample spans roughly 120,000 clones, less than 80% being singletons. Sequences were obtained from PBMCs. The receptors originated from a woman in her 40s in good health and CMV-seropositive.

The CDR3 here is CASSGGLGGQPQHF. The CDR3 region has the DNA TGCGCCAGCAGCGGGGGTTTGGGAGGTCAGCCCCAGCATTTT. This chain joins TRBV5-1 and TRBJ1-5, with a possible D match to TRBD1 (5 bases). CDR3 length: 14 amino acids. CDR1 and CDR2 from the germline V gene are SGHRS and YFSETQ. With 4 bases removed from V and 6 bases from J, the gap between germline ends came to 14 bases.

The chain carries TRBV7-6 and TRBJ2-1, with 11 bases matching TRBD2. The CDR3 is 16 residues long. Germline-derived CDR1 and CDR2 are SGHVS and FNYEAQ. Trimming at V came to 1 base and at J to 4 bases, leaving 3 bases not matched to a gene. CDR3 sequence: CASSLGTSGLYNEQFF. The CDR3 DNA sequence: TGTGCCAGCAGCTTAGGGACTAGCGGGTTATACAATGAGCAGTTCTTC.

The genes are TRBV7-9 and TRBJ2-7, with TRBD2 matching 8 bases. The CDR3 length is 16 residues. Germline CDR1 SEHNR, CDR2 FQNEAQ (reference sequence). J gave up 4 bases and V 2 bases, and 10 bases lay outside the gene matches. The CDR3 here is CASSLIAGPEVYEQYF. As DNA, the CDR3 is TGTGCCAGCAGCTTAATAGCGGGACCTGAAGTTTACGAGCAGTACTTC.

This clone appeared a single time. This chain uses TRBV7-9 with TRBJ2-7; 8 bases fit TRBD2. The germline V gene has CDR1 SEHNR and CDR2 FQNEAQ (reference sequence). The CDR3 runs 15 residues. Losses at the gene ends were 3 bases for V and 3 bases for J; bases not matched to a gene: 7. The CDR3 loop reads CASSFGGTRGYEQYF. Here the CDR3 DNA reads TGTGCCAGCAGCTTTGGCGGGACTAGAGGCTACGAGCAGTACTTC.

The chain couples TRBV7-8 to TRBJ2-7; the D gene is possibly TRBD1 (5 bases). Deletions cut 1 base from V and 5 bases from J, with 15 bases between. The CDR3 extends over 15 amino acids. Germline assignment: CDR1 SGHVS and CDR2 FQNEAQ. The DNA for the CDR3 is TGTGCCAGCAGCTTAGTGGAGACAGCAATAAACGAGCAGTACTTC. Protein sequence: CASSLVETAINEQYF.

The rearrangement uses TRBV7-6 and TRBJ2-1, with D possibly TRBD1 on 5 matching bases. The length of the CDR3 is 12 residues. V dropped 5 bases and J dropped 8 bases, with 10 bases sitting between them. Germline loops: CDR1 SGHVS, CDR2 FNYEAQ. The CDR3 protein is CASSLLGDEQFF. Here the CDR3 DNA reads TGTGCCAGCAGCCTTCTAGGGGATGAGCAGTTCTTC.

The CDR3 loop is CASSYSGETQYF. CDR3 bases: TGTGCCAGCAGCTACTCGGGAGAGACCCAGTACTTC. The V and J genes are TRBV7-6 and TRBJ2-5; no clear D. The CDR3 contains 12 residues. Germline V gene data show CDR1 as SGHVS and CDR2 as FNYEAQ. V lost 4 bases to trimming and J lost 4 bases, with 7 bases between them.